Sequencing of this T cell receptor beta chain was carried out in a study of vaccination and CD4 T cells after COVID-19. Looking at the study overall: Under 10 convalescent patients had mild and one had severe PCR-confirmed SARS-CoV-2 disease. Timing of post-vaccine sample collection was a median 72 days after dose two, with a range of 14 to 241. Overlapping spike peptides of SARS-CoV-2, HCoV-NL63, HCoV-OC43 and HCoV-229E were used, and cells were stimulated with them. Study results and caveats: Convalescent patients displayed a median around 86% of reactive clones emerging only post-vaccination.

The Oncomine TCR Beta short-read assay sequenced DNA from cultured CD4+ T cells. Using its own MiXCR run on the PCR reads, TCRdb lists one record per CDR3 protein. Among fewer than 20,000 distinct CDR3 sequences listed, about 50% were seen once. Sample treatment: approximately 11-day PBMC culture with coronavirus spike peptide pools or control peptides (ViraFEST assay). Looked up from germline, CDR1 is SGHNT and CDR2 is YENEEA. The V and J ends lost 5 bases and 4 bases respectively, with 8 bases between them. The CDR3 is 12 residues long. For this clonotype: Its specificity is not known.

The source is a human donor who had recovered from COVID-19. The chain uses TRBV11-3 and TRBJ1-2; D is unresolved. Sequenced material: CD4+ T cells from blood, cultured in vitro, taken before SARS-CoV-2 vaccination. In DNA form, the CDR3 reads TGTGCCAGCAGCCGAGGAATCTATGGCTACACCTTC. Translated: CASSRGIYGYTF.